This TCR beta chain is from a study of shared clonotypes between healthy human individuals. Study details: Per donor, three plates held CD4 naive cells, three held CD4 memory, two held CD8 naive and one held CD8 memory. General observations from the study: What rarefaction showed was incomplete sorted-subset sequencing despite large depth.

Repertoires were generated with immunoSEQ multiplex PCR, while TCRdb's copy carries only in-frame clones and drops some. This table has 1.6 million or so clones, 95% to 97% appearing once. Only one count was recorded for this clone. Its antigen remains unknown. The sample holds other DNA sequences that translate to the same CDR3. Sequenced sample: naive CD4+ T cells sorted from blood. The subset here: CD45RA+ positively selected. The receptor was derived from a man under 40 in good health.

CDR3 region: CASSLGSGYTF. In DNA, the CDR3 is TGTGCCAGTAGTCTGGGGTCTGGCTACACCTTC. The chain couples TRBV19 to TRBJ1-2; D remains ambiguous. Trimming removed 5 bases from V and 7 bases from J, with 8 bases in between. Germline V lookup: CDR1 LNHDA, CDR2 SQIVND (reference sequence). CDR3 length equals 11 residues.